The 3 T cell receptor beta chains below all came from one sample that was sequenced in a study of cytomegalovirus exposure and HLA in healthy donors. This PCR relied on a set of 60 Vbeta primers and 13 Jbeta primers. Sequencing was performed with immunoSEQ multiplex PCR; in TCRdb, only in-frame clones are kept and a portion is missing. Of 120,000 to 150,000 clones detected, 70% to 75% appear once; the ten largest clones hold over 1%. Sequenced input: PBMCs. These receptor sequences come from a woman in her forties in good health and CMV-seronegative.

The chain carries TRBV7-9 and TRBJ2-2; D possibly corresponds to TRBD1 (6 bases). The CDR3 covers 14 residues. V was trimmed by 7 bases and J by 3 bases, leaving 12 bases between them. The V gene's germline CDR1 is SEHNR and CDR2 FQNEAQ (reference sequence). CDR3 sequence (DNA): TGTGCCAGCAATGGTCCAGGGGACACCGGGGAGCTGTTTTTT. Translation: CASNGPGDTGELFF.

The chain employs TRBV15 and TRBJ2-1; D ambiguous. CDR1 is LNHNV, CDR2 YYDKDF, per germline (reference sequence). This CDR3 has 12 amino acids. Trimming cost V 4 bases and J 4 bases, with 5 bases left between them. CDR3 loop: CATSTGYNEQFF. The DNA of the CDR3 is TGTGCCACCAGCACAGGATACAATGAGCAGTTCTTC. Supplemented by reference TRBV15 and TRBJ2-1, the full variable domain reads DAMVIQNPRYQVTQFGKPVTLSCSQTLNHNVMYWYQQKSSQAPKLLFHYYDKDFNNEADTPDNFQSRRPNTSFCFLDIRSPGLGDTAMYLCATSTGYNEQFFGPGTRLTVL.

The chain has TRBV6-6 and TRBJ1-1; D is perhaps TRBD1 (5 bases). Germline loops: CDR1 MNHNY, CDR2 SVGAGI (reference sequence). The V end lost 5 bases, the J end lost 1 base, and 11 bases lay between the germline ends. The CDR3 covers 14 residues. The DNA for the CDR3 is TGTGCCAGCAGTGTCGGGGGGACGAACACTGAAGCTTTCTTT. The encoded protein is CASSVGGTNTEAFF.